This T cell receptor (beta chain) is drawn from a study of blood T cell repertoires in COVID-19. In the study overall: The cDNA or gDNA used as material had been derived from T cells, B-cell-depleted T cells, or PBMCs.

Germline CDR1 and CDR2: SGDLS and YYNGEE. The CDR3 loop spans 16 amino acids. J gave up 8 bases and V 2 bases, and 14 bases lay outside the gene matches. In the authors' methods: Amplification from reference gene primers served as the basis for estimated nucleated cell counts. Assay used: immunoSEQ multiplex PCR; TCRdb lists only in-frame clones, some missing. That table gives V, J and clone size, and the DNA gave D and trimming. The sample contains more than 95,000 clones, around 82% of which appear only once. This TCR came from a man under 40 with COVID-19, enrolled during active disease. Material for sequencing was peripheral blood. This chain uses TRBV9 with TRBJ1-2, with 8 positions matching TRBD1. The DNA of the CDR3 is TGTGCCAGCAGCGTCGAGCCGGGACAGGTGCTCCGGGGCTACACCTTC. Translation: CASSVEPGQVLRGYTF.